These 27 T cell receptor beta chains were all obtained from the same sample, sequenced in a study of CD4 T cells in relation to SARS-CoV-2 and coronaviruses. Unexposed donor CD4+ T cells date from 2011-2018, before the COVID-19 pandemic. CD4+ T cells were isolated from the cells after nine to eleven days of culture. Antigen specificity for these receptors is unknown. Method: immunoSEQ multiplex PCR; TCRdb's copy keeps in-frame clones and lacks some. The sample consists of 20,000 to 25,000 clones, about 79% of them appearing once. The sequencing sample was made of CD4+ T cells from PBMCs, cultured in vitro. These receptors all stem from a human donor in good health.

The rearrangement links TRBV2 to TRBJ2-7, with TRBD1 matching over 7 bases. In germline, CDR1 is SNHLY, CDR2 FYNNEI. Trimming at V came to 4 bases and at J to 5 bases, leaving 11 bases not matched to a gene. This CDR3 is 15 amino acids long. CDR3: CASSVSLRQGHEQYF. The CDR3 region has the DNA TGTGCCAGCAGTGTTAGTTTGAGACAGGGACACGAGCAGTACTTC.

V gene TRBV5-1 combines with J gene TRBJ1-1; a possible D gene is TRBD1 (5 bases). The V end lost 0 bases, the J end lost 3 bases, and 9 bases lay between the germline ends. Per germline, CDR1 SGHRS and CDR2 YFSETQ. The CDR3 has 14 residues. CDR3 residues: CASSLGSGHTEAFF. CDR3 coding DNA: TGCGCCAGCAGCTTGGGGTCGGGGCACACTGAAGCTTTCTTT.

This clone was counted only a few times. The gene calls are TRBV15 and TRBJ2-1; 7 bases are shared with TRBD2. The CDR3 extends over 14 amino acids. J was trimmed by 10 bases and V by 0 bases; bases with no gene match: 6. Germline CDR1 reads LNHNV; CDR2 reads YYDKDF (reference sequence). In DNA form, the CDR3 reads TGTGCCACCAGCAGAGAGCGGGGGAAAAGCGAGCAGTTCTTC. It yields the protein CATSRERGKSEQFF.

This clone has only a few counts. V usage is TRBV4-1 and J usage is TRBJ1-1; D is unclear. There are 16 residues in the CDR3. CDR1 and CDR2 (germline): MGHRA, YSYEKL. Trimming took off 0 bases at V and 4 bases at J, with 15 bases between the two ends. The CDR3 bases are TGCGCCAGCAGCCAAGAAATTCAGTCTCCTTCCACTGAAGCTTTCTTT. Its translation is CASSQEIQSPSTEAFF.

There are a few counts of this clone. The CDR3 sequence is CASSLSMVWGSATNEKLFF. CDR3 nucleotides: TGTGCCAGCAGTTTATCAATGGTGTGGGGCAGTGCAACTAATGAAAAACTGTTTTTT. This chain connects TRBV27 to TRBJ1-4; perhaps TRBD1 as D (5 bases). V was shortened by 0 bases and J by 0 bases, with 17 bases between the two germline ends. This CDR3 contains 19 residues. CDR1 and CDR2 (germline): MNHEY, SMNVEV (reference sequence).

The chain links TRBV19 to TRBJ2-3, with 10 bases matching TRBD1. Germline trimming cut 9 bases from V and 3 bases from J; bases unmatched to any gene: 6. Germline assignment: CDR1 LNHDA and CDR2 SQIVND (reference sequence). The CDR3 sequence is 14 residues long. CDR3 protein: CASRDRGRTDTQYF. The CDR3, as DNA: TGTGCCAGCCGGGACAGGGGCAGGACAGATACGCAGTATTTT.

Only one count was recorded for this clone. The chain combines TRBV30 with TRBJ2-3; 10 nucleotides match TRBD2. The CDR3 is 15 amino acids. CDR1 is GTSNPN, CDR2 SVGIG, per germline (reference sequence). J lost 1 base, V lost 1 base, and 2 bases had no gene match. The CDR3 sequence: CAWSDGTSGTDTQYF. CDR3 nucleotides: TGTGCCTGGAGTGACGGGACTAGCGGCACAGATACGCAGTATTTT.

The V call is TRBV27, the J call TRBJ1-2; D might be TRBD1 (6 bases). This CDR3 has 17 amino acids. The germline V gene encodes CDR1 MNHEY and CDR2 SMNVEV (reference sequence). V gave up 5 bases and J gave up 6 bases, with 25 bases separating them. The CDR3 loop is CASSPSWGLTVPNGYTF. CDR3 in DNA: TGTGCCAGCAGTCCAAGTTGGGGGCTTACAGTCCCAAATGGCTACACCTTC.

This chain connects TRBV3-1 (or the pseudogene TRBV3-2) to TRBJ2-3; a weak D match, TRBD2 (5 bases). V lost 0 bases to trimming and J lost 2 bases, with 12 bases between them. Germline-derived CDR1 and CDR2 are LGHDT and YNNKEL (reference sequence). This CDR3 has 16 residues. CDR3 protein: CASSQDTSGYTDTQYF. CDR3 DNA sequence: TGTGCCAGCAGCCAAGATACAAGCGGCTACACAGATACGCAGTATTTT.

This clone was counted only a few times. The CDR3 protein is CASTRQAVSGNTIYF. The CDR3 bases are TGTGCCAGCACGCGGCAGGCCGTCTCTGGAAACACCATATATTTT. The rearrangement joins TRBV28 to TRBJ1-3; D not certain. CDR3 length equals 15 residues. The germline V gene encodes CDR1 MDHEN and CDR2 SYDVKM. V was clipped by 7 bases and J by 0 bases, with 13 bases between them.

This chain links TRBV10-1 with TRBJ2-2; 7 bases align to TRBD1. This CDR3 spans 14 amino acids. Trimming took 8 bases from V and 5 from J; bases not matched to a gene: 8. The germline gives CDR1 WNHNN, CDR2 SYGVQD (reference sequence). The CDR3 loop is CASSGDRLTGELFF. The CDR3 DNA sequence: TGCGCCAGCTCTGGGGACAGATTAACCGGGGAGCTGTTTTTT.

This chain links TRBV3-1 (or the pseudogene TRBV3-2) with TRBJ1-2; D is perhaps TRBD1 (5 bases). The CDR3 has 17 amino acids. Per the germline V gene, CDR1 is LGHDT and CDR2 is YNNKEL (reference sequence). The V gene lost 3 bases and the J gene lost 4 bases, with 21 bases spanning the gap. The CDR3 nucleotides are TGTGCCAGCAGCCATTCCCCCTTGGGGGGTGACGGCTATGGCTACACCTTC. Its protein product is CASSHSPLGGDGYGYTF.

The chain combines TRBV5-4 with TRBJ2-3; the D gene is possibly TRBD1 (7 bases). Trimming cost V 3 bases and J 1 base, with 15 bases left between them. This CDR3 spans 16 amino acids. Germline loops: CDR1 SGHNT, CDR2 YYREEE (reference sequence). The CDR3 DNA sequence: TGTGCCAGCAGCTCCCCTACCAGGGGGGGCACAGATACGCAGTATTTT. Encoded protein: CASSSPTRGGTDTQYF.

The chain links TRBV3-1 (or the pseudogene TRBV3-2) to TRBJ2-7; TRBD1 or TRBD2 may be the D gene (5 bases each). Germline loops: CDR1 LGHDT, CDR2 YNNKEL (reference sequence). This CDR3 region has 15 residues. V was clipped by 2 bases and J by 3 bases, with 14 bases between them. For the CDR3, the DNA is TGTGCCAGCAGCCAATGGGGGACCCGAAACTACGAGCAGTACTTC. Translated: CASSQWGTRNYEQYF.

The chain combines TRBV24-1 with TRBJ2-5, with a possible D match to TRBD2 (5 bases). Germline V CDR1 and CDR2: KGHDR, SFDVKD. This CDR3 is built from 12 residues. Trimming took 3 bases from V and 4 from J, leaving 5 bases between them. The CDR3 sequence: CATSDEGETQYF. CDR3 coding DNA: TGTGCCACCAGTGATGAGGGAGAGACCCAGTACTTC.

This chain connects TRBV19 to TRBJ2-6, with a weak D call TRBD1 (5 bases). There are 16 residues in the CDR3. Germline V gene sequence: CDR1 LNHDA, CDR2 SQIVND (reference sequence). V shed 3 bases and J shed 1 base, with 10 bases lying between them. As DNA, the CDR3 is TGTGCCAGTAGTATGCAGGGCCTATCTGGGGCCAACGTCCTGACTTTC. Translating gives CASSMQGLSGANVLTF.

This clone has only a few counts. The chain couples TRBV24-1 to TRBJ2-3; perhaps TRBD1 as D (6 bases). V was shortened by 10 bases and J by 0 bases, with 13 bases between the two germline ends. The CDR3 contains 14 residues. In germline, CDR1 is KGHDR, CDR2 SFDVKD. Here the CDR3 reads CATEEQGSTDTQYF. CDR3 DNA: TGTGCCACAGAAGAACAGGGTAGCACAGATACGCAGTATTTT.

This clone has a handful of counts. The V call is TRBV5-4, the J call TRBJ2-7; D not certain. The CDR3 consists of 13 residues. CDR1 and CDR2 from the germline V gene are SGHNT and YYREEE (reference sequence). Trimming removed 6 bases at V and 0 bases at J, with 10 bases between. CDR3 in amino acids: CASTWSGSYEQYF. The CDR3 bases are TGTGCCAGCACTTGGAGTGGCTCCTACGAGCAGTACTTC.

The chain combines TRBV3-1 (or the pseudogene TRBV3-2) with TRBJ2-7; 7 nucleotides match TRBD2. V dropped 0 bases and J dropped 2; count of bases not matched to a gene: 4. Germline V CDR1 and CDR2: LGHDT, YNNKEL (reference sequence). The CDR3 has 15 residues. DNA for the CDR3: TGTGCCAGCAGCCAAGAACTAGCGCCTACCTACGAGCAGTACTTC. Its translation: CASSQELAPTYEQYF.

The rearrangement uses TRBV10-2 and TRBJ1-4, with 8 bases fitting TRBD1. The V segment lost 4 bases and the J segment 6 bases; nucleotides outside the gene matches: 10. Germline V gene lookup returns CDR1 WSHSY and CDR2 SAAADI. This CDR3 has 16 amino acids. Here the CDR3 DNA reads TGCGCCAGCAGTGCGCGAGGGACAGGTGAAGATGAAAAACTGTTTTTT. This sequence encodes CASSARGTGEDEKLFF.

This clone was seen only a few times. CDR3 protein: CASSDGTANQPQHF. The DNA of the CDR3 is TGTGCCAGCAGTGACGGGACAGCTAATCAGCCCCAGCATTTT. The V gene is TRBV2, the J gene TRBJ1-5, with 7 bases identical to TRBD1. CDR1 and CDR2 (germline): SNHLY, FYNNEI. V dropped 3 bases and J dropped 4; count of bases not matched to a gene: 3. The CDR3 is 14 amino acids.

This chain connects TRBV20-1 to TRBJ1-3; no clear D gene. V dropped 3 bases and J dropped 1 base, with 7 bases sitting between them. CDR3 size: 13 residues. Germline lookup yields CDR1 DFQATT and CDR2 SNEGSKA (reference sequence). CDR3 in amino acids: CSASLSSGNTIYF. CDR3 in DNA: TGCAGTGCTAGTTTGTCATCTGGAAACACCATATATTTT.

The genes are TRBV5-6 and TRBJ1-5; 9 bases map to TRBD1. V lost 5 bases, J lost 2 bases, and 5 bases stayed unmatched. Per the germline V gene, CDR1 is SGHDT and CDR2 is YYEEEE. The CDR3 is 15 amino acids. CDR3 residues: CASREQGAGNQPQHF. CDR3 coding DNA: TGTGCCAGCAGGGAACAGGGGGCTGGCAATCAGCCCCAGCATTTT.

This chain joins TRBV2 and TRBJ1-1; D gene unclear. The CDR3 loop spans 11 amino acids. CDR1 is SNHLY, CDR2 FYNNEI, per germline. Trimming took off 7 bases at V and 4 bases at J, with 7 bases between the two ends. The CDR3 DNA follows: TGTGCCAGCAAAGTGAGCACTGAAGCTTTCTTT. Translating gives CASKVSTEAFF.

This clone was found once. The J gene is TRBJ2-1, the V gene TRBV14; TRBD2 is a possible D gene (5 bases). The CDR3 totals 16 residues. Per germline, CDR1 SGHDN and CDR2 FVKESK. V was trimmed by 1 base and J by 2 bases, leaving 12 bases between them. CDR3 residues: CASSQVSGLTYNEQFF. For the CDR3, the DNA is TGTGCCAGCAGCCAAGTCAGCGGACTTACCTACAATGAGCAGTTCTTC.

V is TRBV6-1 and J is TRBJ2-5; D gene unclear. This CDR3 region has 12 residues. In germline, CDR1 is MNHNS, CDR2 SASEGT. Trimming removed 1 base from V and 0 bases from J, with 0 bases in between. CDR3 amino acids: CASSEDQETQYF. The CDR3 nucleotides read TGTGCCAGCAGTGAAGACCAAGAGACCCAGTACTTC.

J is TRBJ1-1 and V is TRBV19; maybe TRBD1 (5 bases). The V and J ends lost 4 bases and 7 bases respectively, with 13 bases between them. Germline CDR1 is LNHDA and CDR2 is SQIVND (reference sequence). This CDR3 has 13 amino acids. Written as DNA, the CDR3 is TGTGCCAGTAGTACCGACCGGGGGTTTGAAGCTTTCTTT. Protein product: CASSTDRGFEAFF.